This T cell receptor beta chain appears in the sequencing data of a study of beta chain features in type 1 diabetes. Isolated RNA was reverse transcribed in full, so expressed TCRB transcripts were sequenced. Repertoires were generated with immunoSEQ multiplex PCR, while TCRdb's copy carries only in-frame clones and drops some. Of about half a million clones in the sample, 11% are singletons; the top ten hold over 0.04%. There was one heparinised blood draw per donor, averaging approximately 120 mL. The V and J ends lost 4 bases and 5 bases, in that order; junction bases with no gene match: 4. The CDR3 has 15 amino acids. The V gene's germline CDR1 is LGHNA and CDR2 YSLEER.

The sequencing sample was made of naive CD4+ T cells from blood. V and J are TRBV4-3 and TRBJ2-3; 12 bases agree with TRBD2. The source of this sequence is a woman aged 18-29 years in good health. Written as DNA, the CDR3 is TGCGCCAGCAGCCGCCGACTAGCGGGAGAAGATACGCAGTATTTT. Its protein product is CASSRRLAGEDTQYF.